Following are 2 T cell receptor beta chains from one sample sequenced in a study of shared clonotypes between healthy human individuals. Repertoires were generated with immunoSEQ multiplex PCR, while TCRdb's copy carries only in-frame clones and drops some. The sample lists hundreds of thousands of clones; 98% were seen once. Naive CD8 cells lacked CD45RO, underwent positive selection for CCR7 and left out terminally differentiated effector memory CD45RA+ cells. Sequenced material: naive CD8+ T cells sorted from blood. The receptors were gathered from a young man in good health.

The chain recombines TRBV19 with TRBJ2-3, with a weak D call TRBD2 (5 bases). This CDR3 contains 15 residues. V gave up 3 bases and J gave up 3 bases, with 13 bases separating them. Germline V gene data show CDR1 as LNHDA and CDR2 as SQIVND (reference sequence). This chain's CDR3 is CASSIRDLVTDTQYF. Here the CDR3 DNA reads TGTGCCAGTAGTATCCGGGATCTTGTTACAGATACGCAGTATTTT.

V gene TRBV29-1 combines with J gene TRBJ2-1, with 14 bases that match TRBD2. Germline CDR1 SQVTM, CDR2 ANQGSEA. The CDR3 runs to 14 residues. Trimming removed 6 bases from V and 7 bases from J; junction bases left unmatched: 5. The DNA for the CDR3 is TGCAGCGTCCAGACTAGCGGGAGGGCGAATGAGCAGTTCTTC. Amino acids: CSVQTSGRANEQFF.